These 2 T cell receptor beta chains share one sample of origin, sequenced in a study of blood T cell repertoires in COVID-19. The method was immunoSEQ multiplex PCR; TCRdb's version includes in-frame clones alone and lacks a portion of them. The data hold 150,000 to 200,000 clones, with 85% to 95% observed a single time. Sequenced material: peripheral blood. The receptors stem from a woman aged 55-70 years with COVID-19, enrolled during active disease.

The chain has TRBV19 and TRBJ1-2; 7 bases match TRBD1. V gave up 5 bases and J gave up 6 bases; unmatched junction bases: 12. The germline gives CDR1 LNHDA, CDR2 SQIVND (reference sequence). This CDR3 has 15 residues. CDR3 loop: CASSGWGQGTDGYTF. The CDR3 DNA sequence: TGTGCCAGTAGTGGTTGGGGCCAGGGGACAGATGGCTACACCTTC.

CDR3 protein: CASSDRGTGTEKLFF. The CDR3 DNA reads as TGTGCCAGCAGTGACAGGGGGACAGGTACTGAAAAACTGTTTTTT. The chain is built from TRBV6-1 and TRBJ1-4; 8 bases line up with TRBD1. The V gene end was trimmed by 3 bases and the J gene end by 7 bases; junction bases not matched to a gene: 7. Germline V gives CDR1 MNHNS, CDR2 SASEGT. This CDR3 is built from 15 residues.